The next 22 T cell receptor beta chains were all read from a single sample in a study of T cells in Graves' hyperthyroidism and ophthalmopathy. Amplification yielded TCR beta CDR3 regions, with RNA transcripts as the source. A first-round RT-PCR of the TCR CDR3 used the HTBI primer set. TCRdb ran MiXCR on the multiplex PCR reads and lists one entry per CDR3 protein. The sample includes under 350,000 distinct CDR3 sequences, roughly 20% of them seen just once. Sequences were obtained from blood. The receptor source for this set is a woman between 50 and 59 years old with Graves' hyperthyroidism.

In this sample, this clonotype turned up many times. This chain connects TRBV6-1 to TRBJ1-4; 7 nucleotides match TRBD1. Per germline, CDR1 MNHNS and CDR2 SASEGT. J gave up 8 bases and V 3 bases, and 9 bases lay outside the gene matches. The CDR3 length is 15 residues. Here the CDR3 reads CASSEQGDLEEKLFF. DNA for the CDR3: TGTGCCAGCAGTGAGCAGGGGGATCTGGAAGAAAAACTGTTTTTT.

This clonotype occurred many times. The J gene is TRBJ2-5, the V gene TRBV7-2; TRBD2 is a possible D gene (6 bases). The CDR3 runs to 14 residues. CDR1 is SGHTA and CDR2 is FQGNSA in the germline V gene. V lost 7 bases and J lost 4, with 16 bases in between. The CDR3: CASIKHGGTETQYF. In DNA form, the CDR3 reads TGTGCCAGCATCAAACACGGGGGTACAGAGACCCAGTACTTC.

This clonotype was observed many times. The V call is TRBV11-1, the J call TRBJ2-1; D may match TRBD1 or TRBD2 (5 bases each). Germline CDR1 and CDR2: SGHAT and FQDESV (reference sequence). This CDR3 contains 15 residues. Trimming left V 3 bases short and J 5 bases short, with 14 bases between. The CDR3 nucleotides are TGTGCCAGCAGCTTCTCGGGGTGGGGCCACAATGAGCAGTTCTTC. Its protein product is CASSFSGWGHNEQFF.

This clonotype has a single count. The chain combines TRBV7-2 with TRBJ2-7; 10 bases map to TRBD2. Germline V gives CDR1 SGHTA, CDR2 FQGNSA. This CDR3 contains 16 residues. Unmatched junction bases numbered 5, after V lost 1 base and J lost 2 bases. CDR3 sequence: CASSLVAGGGAYEQYF. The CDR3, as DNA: TGTGCCAGCAGCTTAGTAGCGGGAGGAGGGGCCTACGAGCAGTACTTC.

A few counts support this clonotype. The CDR3 DNA reads TGTGCCTGGGGGTGGACTAGCCTAAATGAGCAGTTCTTC. It codes for CAWGWTSLNEQFF. V gene TRBV30 combines with J gene TRBJ2-1; TRBD2 agrees at 8 bases. The CDR3 contains 13 residues. Per germline, CDR1 GTSNPN and CDR2 SVGIG (reference sequence). Germline trimming cut 5 bases from V and 7 bases from J; bases unmatched to any gene: 7. Using reference TRBV30 and TRBJ2-1 for the parts outside the CDR3, the full variable domain is SQTIHQWPATLVQPVGSPLSLECTVEGTSNPNLYWYRQAAGRGLQLLFYSVGIGQISSEVPQNLSASRPQDRQFILSSKKLLLSDSGFYLCAWGWTSLNEQFFGPGTRLTVL.

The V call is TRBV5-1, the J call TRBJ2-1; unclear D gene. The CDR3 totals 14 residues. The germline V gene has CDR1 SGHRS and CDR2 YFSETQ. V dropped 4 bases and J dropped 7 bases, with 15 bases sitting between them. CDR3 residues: CASSPSGQGNEQFF. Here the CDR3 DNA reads TGCGCCAGCAGCCCCTCCGGGCAAGGAAATGAGCAGTTCTTC.

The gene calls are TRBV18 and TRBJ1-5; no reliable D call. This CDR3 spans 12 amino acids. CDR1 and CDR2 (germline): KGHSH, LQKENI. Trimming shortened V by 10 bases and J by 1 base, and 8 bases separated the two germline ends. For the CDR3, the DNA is TGTGCCAATTCGCTGAGCAATCAGCCCCAGCATTTT. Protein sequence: CANSLSNQPQHF.

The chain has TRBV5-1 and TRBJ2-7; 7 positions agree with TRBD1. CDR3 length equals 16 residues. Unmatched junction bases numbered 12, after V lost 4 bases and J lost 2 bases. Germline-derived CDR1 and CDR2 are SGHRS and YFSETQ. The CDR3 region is CASSPWMLGQTYEQYF. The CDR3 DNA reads TGCGCCAGCAGCCCGTGGATGTTGGGACAGACCTACGAGCAGTACTTC. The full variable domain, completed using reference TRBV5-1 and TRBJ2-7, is KAGVTQTPRYLIKTRGQQVTLSCSPISGHRSVSWYQQTPGQGLQFLFEYFSETQRNKGNFPGRFSGRQFSNSRSEMNVSTLELGDSALYLCASSPWMLGQTYEQYFGPGTRLTVT.

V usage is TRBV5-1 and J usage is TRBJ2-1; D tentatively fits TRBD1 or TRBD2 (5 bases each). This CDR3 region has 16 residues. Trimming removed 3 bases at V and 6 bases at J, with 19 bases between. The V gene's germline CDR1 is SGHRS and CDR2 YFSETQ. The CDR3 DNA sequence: TGCGCCAGCAGCTATACAGGAGGCGGACTCCCCAATGAGCAGTTCTTC. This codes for CASSYTGGGLPNEQFF. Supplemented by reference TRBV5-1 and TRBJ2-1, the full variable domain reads KAGVTQTPRYLIKTRGQQVTLSCSPISGHRSVSWYQQTPGQGLQFLFEYFSETQRNKGNFPGRFSGRQFSNSRSEMNVSTLELGDSALYLCASSYTGGGLPNEQFFGPGTRLTVL.

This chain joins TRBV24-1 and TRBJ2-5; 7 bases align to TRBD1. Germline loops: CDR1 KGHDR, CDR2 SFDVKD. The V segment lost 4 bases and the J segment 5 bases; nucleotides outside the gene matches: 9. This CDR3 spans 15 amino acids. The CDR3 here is CATSERQGGRETQYF. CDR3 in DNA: TGTGCCACCAGTGAGCGACAGGGCGGTCGGGAGACCCAGTACTTC.

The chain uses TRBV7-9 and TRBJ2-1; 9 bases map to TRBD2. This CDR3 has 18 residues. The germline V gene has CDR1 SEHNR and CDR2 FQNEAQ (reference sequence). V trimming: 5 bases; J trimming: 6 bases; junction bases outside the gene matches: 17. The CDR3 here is CASSPLFAGGLTINEQFF. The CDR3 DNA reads TGTGCCAGCAGCCCGCTCTTTGCGGGGGGGCTTACTATCAATGAGCAGTTCTTC.

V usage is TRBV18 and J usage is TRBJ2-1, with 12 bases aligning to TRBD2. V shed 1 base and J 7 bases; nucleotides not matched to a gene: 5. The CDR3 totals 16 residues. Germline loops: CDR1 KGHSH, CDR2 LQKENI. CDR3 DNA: TGTGCCAGCTCACCACAGCAGACTAGCGGGGGAAATGAGCAGTTCTTC. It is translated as CASSPQQTSGGNEQFF.

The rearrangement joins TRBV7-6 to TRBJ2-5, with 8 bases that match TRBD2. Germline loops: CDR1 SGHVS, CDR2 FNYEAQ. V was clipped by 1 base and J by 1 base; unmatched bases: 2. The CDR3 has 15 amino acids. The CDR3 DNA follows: TGTGCCAGCAGCTTAGAGGCGGGGGGCCAAGAGACCCAGTACTTC. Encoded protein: CASSLEAGGQETQYF.

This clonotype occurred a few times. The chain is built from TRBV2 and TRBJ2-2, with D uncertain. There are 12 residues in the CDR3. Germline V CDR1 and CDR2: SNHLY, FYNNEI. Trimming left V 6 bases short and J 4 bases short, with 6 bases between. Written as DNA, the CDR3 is TGTGCCAGCAGGGCAGGCACCGGGGAGCTGTTTTTT. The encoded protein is CASRAGTGELFF.

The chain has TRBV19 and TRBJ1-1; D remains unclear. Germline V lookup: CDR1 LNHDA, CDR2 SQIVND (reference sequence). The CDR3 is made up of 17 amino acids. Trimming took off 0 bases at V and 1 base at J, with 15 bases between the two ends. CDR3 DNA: TGTGCCAGTAGTATAGAACCACCTCCATTCTCGAACACTGAAGCTTTCTTT. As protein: CASSIEPPPFSNTEAFF.

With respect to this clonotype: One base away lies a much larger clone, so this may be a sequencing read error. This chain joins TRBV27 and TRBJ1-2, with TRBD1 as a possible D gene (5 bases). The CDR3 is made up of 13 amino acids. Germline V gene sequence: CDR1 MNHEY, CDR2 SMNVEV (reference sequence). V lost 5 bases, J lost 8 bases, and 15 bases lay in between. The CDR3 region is CASSPPGDEGYTF. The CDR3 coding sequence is TGTGCCAGCAGTCCGCCGGGGGATGAGGGCTACACCTTC.

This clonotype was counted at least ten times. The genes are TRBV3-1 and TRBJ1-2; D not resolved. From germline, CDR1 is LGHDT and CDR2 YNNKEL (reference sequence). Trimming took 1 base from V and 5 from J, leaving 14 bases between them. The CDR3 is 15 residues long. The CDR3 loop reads CASSQVTMQEYGYTF. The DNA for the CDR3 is TGTGCCAGCAGCCAAGTTACGATGCAGGAGTATGGCTACACCTTC.

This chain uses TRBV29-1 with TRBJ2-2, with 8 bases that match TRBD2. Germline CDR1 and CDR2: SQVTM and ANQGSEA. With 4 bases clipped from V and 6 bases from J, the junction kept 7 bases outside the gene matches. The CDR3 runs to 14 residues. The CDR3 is CSVGGTSGPGELFF. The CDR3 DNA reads TGCAGCGTTGGGGGGACTAGTGGACCCGGGGAGCTGTTTTTT.

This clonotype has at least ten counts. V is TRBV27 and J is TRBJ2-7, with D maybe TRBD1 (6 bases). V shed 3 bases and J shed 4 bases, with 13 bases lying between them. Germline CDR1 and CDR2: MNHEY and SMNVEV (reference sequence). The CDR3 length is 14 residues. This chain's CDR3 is CASSLTGGDYEQYF. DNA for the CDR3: TGTGCCAGCAGTTTGACAGGAGGTGATTACGAGCAGTACTTC.

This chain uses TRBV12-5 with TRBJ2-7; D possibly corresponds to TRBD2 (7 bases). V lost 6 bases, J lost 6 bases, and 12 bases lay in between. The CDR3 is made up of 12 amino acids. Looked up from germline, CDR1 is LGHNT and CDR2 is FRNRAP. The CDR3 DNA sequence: TGTGCTAGTGGCCTGGGGGGGCGCGAGCAGTACGTC. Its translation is CASGLGGREQYV.

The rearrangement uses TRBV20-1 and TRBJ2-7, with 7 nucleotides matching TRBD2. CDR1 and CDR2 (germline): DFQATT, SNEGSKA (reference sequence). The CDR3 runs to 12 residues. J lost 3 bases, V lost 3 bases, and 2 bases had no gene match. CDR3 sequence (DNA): TGCAGTGCTAGTGGGACTAACTACGAGCAGTACTTC. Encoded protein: CSASGTNYEQYF.

The CDR3 region has the DNA TGTGCCACCAGTGATTTGTCAATAGGGATTTACAATGAGCAGTTCTTC. Translation gives CATSDLSIGIYNEQFF. The rearrangement links TRBV24-1 to TRBJ2-1, with D hard to call. V lost 0 bases and J lost 4, with 12 bases in between. Germline CDR1 KGHDR, CDR2 SFDVKD. This CDR3 has 16 residues.